The 21 T cell receptor beta chains presented below share a single source sample, sequenced in a study of patients and donors after allogeneic stem cell transplantation. TCRdb re-analysed the RT-PCR reads in MiXCR, keeping a single row per CDR3 protein. Of 800,000 to 1,000,000 distinct CDR3 sequences listed, roughly 17% are singletons. Sequencing was done on a sample of blood, either unsorted or a sorted T cell fraction (not recorded which). The receptors come from a human donor who was either an allogeneic HSCT recipient or a stem cell or donor lymphocyte infusion donor (not recorded which). It is not recorded whose cells these are; they may come from a transplant donor.

This clonotype has only a few counts. The chain couples TRBV11-2 to TRBJ2-7, with TRBD2 identical over 7 bases. V gave up 2 bases and J gave up 5 bases; unmatched junction bases: 3. There are 13 residues in the CDR3. Germline CDR1 and CDR2: SGHAT and FQNNGV. CDR3 region: CASSLSAGDEQYF. The CDR3 bases are TGTGCCAGCAGCTTATCGGCGGGAGACGAGCAGTACTTC.

This chain links TRBV29-1 with TRBJ1-3; the D is unclear. Trimming took 0 bases from V and 0 from J, leaving 12 bases between them. This CDR3 spans 16 amino acids. CDR1 and CDR2 (germline): SQVTM, ANQGSEA. The CDR3 DNA is TGCAGCGTTGAAGATTTTTCCAGGAACTCTGGAAACACCATATATTTT. This translates into CSVEDFSRNSGNTIYF. The variable domain in full, with the rest retrieved from reference TRBV29-1 and TRBJ1-3, is SAVISQKPSRDICQRGTSLTIQCQVDSQVTMMFWYRQQPGQSLTLIATANQGSEATYESGFVIDKFPISRPNLTFSTLTVSNMSPEDSSIYLCSVEDFSRNSGNTIYFGEGSWLTVV.

In its sample, this clonotype was seen a few times. The chain has TRBV5-1 and TRBJ2-1, with D possibly being TRBD1 (6 bases). Germline lookup yields CDR1 SGHRS and CDR2 YFSETQ. The V gene lost 0 bases and the J gene lost 5 bases, with 12 bases spanning the gap. The CDR3 has 15 amino acids. CDR3 sequence: CASSLAGAWDNEQFF. DNA of the CDR3: TGCGCCAGCAGCTTGGCAGGGGCGTGGGACAATGAGCAGTTCTTC.

This clonotype was observed a handful of times. The rearrangement joins TRBV3-1 to TRBJ2-7, with D possibly TRBD1 on 6 matching bases. Trimming stripped 2 bases from V and 3 bases from J, with 8 bases between. The germline V gene has CDR1 LGHDT and CDR2 YNNKEL (reference sequence). This CDR3 region has 13 residues. Here the CDR3 reads CASSQRTVYEQYF. The CDR3 nucleotides are TGTGCCAGCAGCCAACGGACAGTCTACGAGCAGTACTTC.

The rearrangement joins TRBV20-1 to TRBJ2-1, with TRBD2 identical over 9 bases. The V gene's germline CDR1 is DFQATT and CDR2 SNEGSKA (reference sequence). The length of the CDR3 is 17 residues. V was pared by 0 bases and J by 5 bases, with 11 bases of the junction left unmatched. As DNA, the CDR3 is TGCAGTGCTAGAGATAGTCCCAAGCGGGGGGACCACAATGAGCAGTTCTTC. It is translated as CSARDSPKRGDHNEQFF.

The chain employs TRBV6-1 and TRBJ1-1, with D tentatively TRBD1 (5 bases). The CDR3 has 13 amino acids. Germline assignment: CDR1 MNHNS and CDR2 SASEGT. The ends were cut back, 9 bases at V and 4 bases at J, with 15 bases in the middle. In DNA form, the CDR3 reads TGTGCCAGTGGGCGGGGGTTCAGCACTGAAGCTTTCTTT. Its protein is CASGRGFSTEAFF.

The chain recombines TRBV6-5 with TRBJ2-3, with 7 nucleotides matching TRBD1. The CDR3 is 15 residues long. Germline V CDR1 and CDR2: MNHEY, SVGAGI. With 4 bases clipped from V and 0 bases from J, the junction kept 4 bases outside the gene matches. The CDR3 DNA reads as TGTGCCAGCAGTTCACAGGGGAGAAGCACAGATACGCAGTATTTT. Protein product: CASSSQGRSTDTQYF.

This clonotype was observed a few times. The chain recombines TRBV3-1 with TRBJ2-7, with D tentatively TRBD2 (6 bases). Germline values: CDR1 LGHDT, CDR2 YNNKEL (reference sequence). V lost 4 bases and J 7 bases, leaving 14 bases between the germline ends. The CDR3 contains 13 residues. The CDR3 DNA reads TGTGCCAGCAGCCCATCGACTAGGGGTGAGCAGTACTTC. This encodes CASSPSTRGEQYF.

This clonotype appeared a few times. The chain links TRBV29-1 to TRBJ1-6; TRBD1 matches 7 bases. With V trimmed by 6 bases and J by 6 bases, 5 bases remained unmatched. Germline lookup yields CDR1 SQVTM and CDR2 ANQGSEA. This CDR3 spans 13 amino acids. The DNA of the CDR3 is TGCAGCGTGAAACAGGGGAGTAATTCACCCCTCCACTTT. Translated, it gives CSVKQGSNSPLHF.

The genes are TRBV2 and TRBJ1-4, with TRBD1 as a possible D gene (6 bases). The V gene lost 6 bases and the J gene lost 1 base, with 15 bases spanning the gap. CDR1 and CDR2 (germline): SNHLY, FYNNEI. The length of the CDR3 is 16 residues. In DNA form, the CDR3 reads TGTGCCAGCAGAGCCGGCAGGGGTAGAACTAATGAAAAACTGTTTTTT. Amino acids: CASRAGRGRTNEKLFF.

The chain employs TRBV9 and TRBJ2-3; 8 bases agree with TRBD2. Per germline, CDR1 SGDLS and CDR2 YYNGEE. V was pared by 3 bases and J by 1 base, with 7 bases of the junction left unmatched. The length of the CDR3 is 16 residues. The CDR3 nucleotides read TGTGCCAGCAGCGCAAGTGGGACTAGACGCACAGATACGCAGTATTTT. It translates to CASSASGTRRTDTQYF.

This clonotype was observed a handful of times. V gene TRBV29-1 combines with J gene TRBJ2-3; 7 bases map to TRBD2. With V trimmed by 8 bases and J by 0 bases, 5 bases remained unmatched. Per the germline V gene, CDR1 is SQVTM and CDR2 is ANQGSEA. This CDR3 comprises 13 residues. The CDR3 region has the DNA TGCAGCACCCGGGACTATAGCACAGATACGCAGTATTTT. Amino acid sequence: CSTRDYSTDTQYF.

V gene TRBV5-1 combines with J gene TRBJ1-4, with 7 positions matching TRBD1. Germline V gives CDR1 SGHRS, CDR2 YFSETQ. This CDR3 has 18 residues. Trimming at V came to 3 bases and at J to 0 bases, leaving 11 bases not matched to a gene. The CDR3 here is CASSSPTGTVTTNEKLFF. The CDR3 DNA reads TGCGCCAGCAGCTCCCCCACCGGGACAGTAACAACTAATGAAAAACTGTTTTTT.

In this sample, this clonotype turned up many times. J is TRBJ2-5 and V is TRBV10-3, with 7 bases lining up with TRBD2. Germline-derived CDR1 and CDR2 are ENHRY and SYGVKD. After removal of 0 bases from V and 2 bases from J, the junction contained 3 bases not matched to a gene. CDR3 length: 15 residues. The DNA for the CDR3 is TGTGCCATCAGTGAGTCGGAGCGGGAACAAGAGACCCAGTACTTC. Its protein product is CAISESEREQETQYF.

The V call is TRBV13, the J call TRBJ2-1; 7 bases are a match to TRBD2. V trimming: 1 base; J trimming: 4 bases; junction bases outside the gene matches: 7. The CDR3 totals 16 residues. Germline values: CDR1 PRHDT, CDR2 FYEKMQ (reference sequence). The CDR3 nucleotides are TGTGCCAGCAGCTTAGCGGGGGGAATCCTATACAATGAGCAGTTCTTC. Encoded protein: CASSLAGGILYNEQFF.

The V call is TRBV7-2, the J call TRBJ2-5, with 12 bases that match TRBD1. This CDR3 is built from 15 residues. The junction had 4 bases not matched to a gene; V was cut back by 4 bases and J by 4 bases. From germline, CDR1 is SGHTA and CDR2 FQGNSA. Written as DNA, the CDR3 is TGTGCCAGCAGCTCGGGACAGGGGGCGCGAGAGACCCAGTACTTC. Protein: CASSSGQGARETQYF.

The chain carries TRBV7-2 and TRBJ1-5; D ambiguous. Germline CDR1 reads SGHTA; CDR2 reads FQGNSA. The CDR3 sequence is 13 residues long. Between the trimmed V and J ends, which lost 2 bases and 3 bases, there was a span of 5 bases. The CDR3 nucleotides are TGTGCCAGCAGCTTATTGCCCAATCAGCCCCAGCATTTT. Amino acids: CASSLLPNQPQHF.

This clonotype was detected many times. The J gene is TRBJ2-2, the V gene TRBV20-1; TRBD1 agrees at 7 bases. With V trimmed by 4 bases and J by 0 bases, 2 bases remained unmatched. The length of the CDR3 is 14 residues. In germline, CDR1 is DFQATT, CDR2 SNEGSKA (reference sequence). In DNA, the CDR3 is TGCAGTGCTACGGGACAGCCGAACACCGGGGAGCTGTTTTTT. Protein: CSATGQPNTGELFF.

The CDR3 spells CASRVGTSNQPQHF. The CDR3, as DNA: TGTGCCAGCAGGGTCGGGACATCCAATCAGCCCCAGCATTTT. The chain uses TRBV6-1 and TRBJ1-5; weak D call: TRBD1 (6 bases). Looked up from germline, CDR1 is MNHNS and CDR2 is SASEGT. CDR3 size: 14 residues. The V end was cut by 6 bases, the J end by 3 bases, with 12 bases between.

This clonotype was seen a handful of times. Here the CDR3 reads CSARRQGAEGYTF. In nucleotides, the CDR3 is TGCAGTGCGCGAAGACAGGGGGCGGAGGGCTACACCTTC. The genes are TRBV20-1 and TRBJ1-2; 10 bases line up with TRBD1. Germline values: CDR1 DFQATT, CDR2 SNEGSKA (reference sequence). The V gene end was trimmed by 6 bases and the J gene end by 8 bases; junction bases not matched to a gene: 9. The CDR3 loop spans 13 amino acids.

This clonotype was seen a handful of times. CDR3 in amino acids: CSARIRSYEQYF. CDR3 in DNA: TGCAGTGCCCGCATCCGTTCCTACGAGCAGTACTTC. The chain couples TRBV20-1 to TRBJ2-7, with D unclear. V was shortened by 6 bases and J by 1 base, with 10 bases between the two germline ends. This CDR3 is 12 amino acids long. Per germline, CDR1 DFQATT and CDR2 SNEGSKA (reference sequence).